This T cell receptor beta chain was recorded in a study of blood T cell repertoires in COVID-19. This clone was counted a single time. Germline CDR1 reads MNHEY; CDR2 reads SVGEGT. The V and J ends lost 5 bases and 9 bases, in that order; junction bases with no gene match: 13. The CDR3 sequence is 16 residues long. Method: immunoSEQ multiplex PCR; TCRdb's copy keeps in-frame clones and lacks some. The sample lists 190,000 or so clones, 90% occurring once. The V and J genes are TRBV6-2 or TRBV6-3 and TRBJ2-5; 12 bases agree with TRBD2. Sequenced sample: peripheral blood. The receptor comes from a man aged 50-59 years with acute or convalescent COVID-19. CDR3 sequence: CASSPRLAGAEGAQYF. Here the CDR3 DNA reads TGTGCCAGCAGTCCGCGACTAGCGGGGGCCGAAGGCGCCCAGTACTTC.